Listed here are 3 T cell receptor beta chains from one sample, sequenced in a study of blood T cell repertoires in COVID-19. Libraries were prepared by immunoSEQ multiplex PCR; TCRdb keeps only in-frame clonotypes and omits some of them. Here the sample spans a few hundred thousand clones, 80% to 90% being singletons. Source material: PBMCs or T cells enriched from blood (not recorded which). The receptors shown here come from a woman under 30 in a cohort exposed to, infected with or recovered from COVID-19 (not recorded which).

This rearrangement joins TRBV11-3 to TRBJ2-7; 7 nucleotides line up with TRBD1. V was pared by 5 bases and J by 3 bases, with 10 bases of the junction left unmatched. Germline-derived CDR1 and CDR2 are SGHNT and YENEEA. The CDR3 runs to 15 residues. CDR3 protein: CASSGGEGQSYEQYF. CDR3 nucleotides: TGTGCCAGCAGCGGAGGAGAGGGACAGAGCTACGAGCAGTACTTC.

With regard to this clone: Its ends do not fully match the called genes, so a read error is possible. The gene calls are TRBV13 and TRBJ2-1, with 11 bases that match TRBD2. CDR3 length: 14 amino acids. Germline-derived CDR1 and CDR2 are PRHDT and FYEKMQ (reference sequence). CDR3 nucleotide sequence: TGTGCCAGCAGCCACCCGACTAGCGGGGCAAAAAGGATCTTC. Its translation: CASSHPTSGAKRIF.

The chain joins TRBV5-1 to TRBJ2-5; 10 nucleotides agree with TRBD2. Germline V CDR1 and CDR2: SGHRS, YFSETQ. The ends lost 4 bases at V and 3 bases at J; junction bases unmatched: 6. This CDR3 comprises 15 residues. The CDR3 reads CASSPGLAEKETQYF. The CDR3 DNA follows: TGCGCCAGCAGCCCCGGACTAGCGGAGAAAGAGACCCAGTACTTC.